Listed here are 29 T cell receptor beta chains from one sample, sequenced in a study of cytomegalovirus exposure and HLA in healthy donors. The PCR had 60 Vbeta and 13 Jbeta primers. TCRdb's copy holds only in-frame clones and misses some; the assay was immunoSEQ multiplex PCR. The sample yields some 180,000 clones, around a tenth seen once. Sequencing used PBMCs. Receptor source: a woman in her twenties or thirties in good health and CMV-seropositive.

The chain carries TRBV2 and TRBJ2-7; TRBD2 agrees at 8 bases. The CDR3 contains 13 residues. CDR1 is SNHLY and CDR2 is FYNNEI in the germline V gene. V lost 2 bases and J lost 13; bases outside the gene matches: 10. CDR3 region: CASSEIGRVNHYF. The CDR3, as DNA: TGTGCCAGCAGTGAAATCGGGAGGGTTAATCACTACTTC.

In its sample, this clone was seen a few times. V is TRBV7-9 and J is TRBJ2-3, with D hard to call. V was shortened by 6 bases and J by 2 bases, with 6 bases between the two germline ends. Germline CDR1 SEHNR, CDR2 FQNEAQ (reference sequence). The CDR3 covers 12 residues. This CDR3 reads CASRLDTDTQYF. CDR3 coding DNA: TGTGCCAGCAGGCTAGACACAGATACGCAGTATTTT.

This clone was picked up a small number of times. V is TRBV30 and J is TRBJ2-4; D is perhaps TRBD2 (5 bases). CDR1 and CDR2 from the germline V gene are GTSNPN and SVGIG (reference sequence). CDR3 length: 16 residues. Trimming took 2 bases from V and 0 from J, leaving 14 bases between them. CDR3 in amino acids: CAWSNTGLLAKNIQYF. CDR3 sequence (DNA): TGTGCCTGGAGTAATACGGGGTTGCTAGCCAAAAACATTCAGTACTTC.

Only a few counts were recorded for this clone. This chain connects TRBV28 to TRBJ1-5, with D possibly matching TRBD1 (6 bases). Germline V gene data show CDR1 as MDHEN and CDR2 as SYDVKM. This CDR3 is built from 15 residues. Trimming cost V 5 bases and J 4 bases, with 15 bases left between them. The DNA of the CDR3 is TGTGCCAGCAGTCCGACAGGCCAGGGGAATCAGCCCCAGCATTTT. It codes for CASSPTGQGNQPQHF.

The V gene is TRBV5-6, the J gene TRBJ1-4; 7 nucleotides agree with TRBD1. The CDR3 sequence is 14 residues long. The germline gives CDR1 SGHDT, CDR2 YYEEEE. V shed 3 bases, J shed 5 bases, and the junction held 4 bases outside the gene matches. Written as DNA, the CDR3 is TGTGCCAGCAGCTGGGGGACAGAAAATGAAAAACTGTTTTTT. This sequence encodes CASSWGTENEKLFF. The full variable domain, with the rest looked up from reference TRBV5-6 and TRBJ1-4, is DAGVTQSPTHLIKTRGQQVTLRCSPKSGHDTVSWYQQALGQGPQFIFQYYEEEERQRGNFPDRFSGHQFPNYSSELNVNALLLGDSALYLCASSWGTENEKLFFGSGTQLSVL.

This clone showed up just a few times. V is TRBV9 and J is TRBJ2-7; 10 bases map to TRBD2. V trimming: 4 bases; J trimming: 3 bases; junction bases outside the gene matches: 7. The CDR3 length is 15 residues. The germline gives CDR1 SGDLS, CDR2 YYNGEE. CDR3 region: CASSRGTSAFYEQYF. The CDR3 bases are TGTGCCAGCAGCAGAGGGACTAGCGCCTTCTACGAGCAGTACTTC.

This clone showed up just a few times. In DNA, the CDR3 is TGCGCCAGCAGCTTCGACGGACAGGGTAAGGACGAGCAGTACTTC. Its protein product is CASSFDGQGKDEQYF. The chain carries TRBV5-1 and TRBJ2-7; TRBD1 matches at 8 bases. The CDR3 extends over 15 amino acids. V lost 2 bases and J lost 5; bases outside the gene matches: 9. Germline-derived CDR1 and CDR2 are SGHRS and YFSETQ.

The chain employs TRBV4-1 and TRBJ2-7, with 8 bases that match TRBD1. CDR1 and CDR2 (germline): MGHRA, YSYEKL. Unmatched junction bases numbered 11, after V lost 7 bases and J lost 3 bases. This CDR3 has 15 amino acids. This chain's CDR3 is CASTPEPGGDYEQYF. The CDR3 nucleotides read TGCGCCAGCACCCCGGAGCCAGGGGGCGACTACGAGCAGTACTTC.

The chain joins TRBV5-6 to TRBJ1-2, with D unresolved. Germline V gene sequence: CDR1 SGHDT, CDR2 YYEEEE. The V and J ends lost 4 bases and 8 bases respectively, with 9 bases between them. The CDR3 spans 11 residues. CDR3 sequence (DNA): TGTGCCAGCAGCCTGGATACAGGCTACACCTTC. As protein: CASSLDTGYTF. Drawing the rest from reference TRBV5-6 and TRBJ1-2, the complete variable domain is DAGVTQSPTHLIKTRGQQVTLRCSPKSGHDTVSWYQQALGQGPQFIFQYYEEEERQRGNFPDRFSGHQFPNYSSELNVNALLLGDSALYLCASSLDTGYTFGSGTRLTVV.

The chain joins TRBV6-1 to TRBJ2-1; 7 nucleotides agree with TRBD2. This CDR3 contains 17 residues. The J segment lost 2 bases and the V segment lost 2 bases, leaving 9 bases of the junction unmatched. Germline V gene lookup returns CDR1 MNHNS and CDR2 SASEGT. The CDR3 sequence: CASSERPRLAPYNEQFF. CDR3 sequence (DNA): TGTGCCAGCAGTGAAAGGCCTCGACTAGCCCCCTACAATGAGCAGTTCTTC.

This clone has more than one count but fewer than ten. The chain joins TRBV27 to TRBJ2-1, with TRBD2 as a possible D gene (6 bases). Germline CDR1 reads MNHEY; CDR2 reads SMNVEV (reference sequence). The CDR3 spans 16 residues. With 5 bases removed from V and 4 bases from J, the gap between germline ends came to 18 bases. The CDR3 DNA reads as TGTGCCAGCAGTCTAACCCCTAGCGTACCGTACAATGAGCAGTTCTTC. This sequence encodes CASSLTPSVPYNEQFF.

This clone was counted a few times. The chain is built from TRBV19 and TRBJ1-5; 7 bases align to TRBD1. V dropped 5 bases and J dropped 2; count of bases not matched to a gene: 9. This CDR3 has 16 amino acids. CDR1 and CDR2 from the germline V gene are LNHDA and SQIVND (reference sequence). CDR3 nucleotides: TGTGCCAGTAGTCTGCGACAGGGTATGGGCAATCAGCCCCAGCATTTT. This encodes CASSLRQGMGNQPQHF.

This clone has more than one count but fewer than ten. The chain is built from TRBV2 and TRBJ2-1; D perhaps matches TRBD2 (6 bases). The germline V gene has CDR1 SNHLY and CDR2 FYNNEI. Trimming left V 4 bases short and J 7 bases short, with 26 bases between. This CDR3 contains 18 residues. CDR3 amino acids: CASSGNPVLASSFNEQFF. The CDR3, as DNA: TGTGCCAGCAGTGGTAATCCCGTGCTAGCGAGCAGTTTTAATGAGCAGTTCTTC. The variable domain in full, with the rest retrieved from reference TRBV2 and TRBJ2-1, is EPEVTQTPSHQVTQMGQEVILRCVPISNHLYFYWYRQILGQKVEFLVSFYNNEISEKSEIFDDQFSVERPDGSNFTLKIRSTKLEDSAMYFCASSGNPVLASSFNEQFFGPGTRLTVL.

This clone was detected only a few times. V is TRBV5-1 and J is TRBJ2-7; 8 positions match TRBD2. Germline CDR1 and CDR2: SGHRS and YFSETQ. CDR3 size: 13 residues. J gave up 5 bases and V 2 bases, and 3 bases lay outside the gene matches. As DNA, the CDR3 is TGCGCCAGCAGCTTCAGCGGGAGTAACGAGCAGTACTTC. Encoded protein: CASSFSGSNEQYF.

This clone turned up a few times. The rearrangement links TRBV9 to TRBJ2-7; 7 nucleotides match TRBD2. V lost 0 bases, J lost 5 bases, and 11 bases stayed unmatched. This CDR3 comprises 16 residues. The germline CDR1 and CDR2 sequences are SGDLS and YYNGEE. The CDR3 DNA sequence: TGTGCCAGCAGCGTAGAGAGAGGACTAGTGAGCCACGAGCAGTACTTC. As protein: CASSVERGLVSHEQYF.

V usage is TRBV25-1 and J usage is TRBJ2-7; 8 bases fit TRBD2. V lost 1 base to trimming and J lost 3 bases; unmatched junction nucleotides: 14. Germline V lookup: CDR1 MGHDK, CDR2 SYGVNS. This CDR3 is built from 18 residues. CDR3 DNA: TGTGCCAGCAGTGAATCGAGCGGGAGAAAAGAAAGGGTCTACGAGCAGTACTTC. As protein: CASSESSGRKERVYEQYF.

Points on this clone: At one end, the junction sequence differs from germline, possibly due to a read error. The chain is built from TRBV5-4 and TRBJ2-5, with D possibly being TRBD2 (6 bases). Germline V gives CDR1 SGHNT, CDR2 YYREEE (reference sequence). The CDR3 totals 13 residues. CDR3 protein: CARSLAVQENQYF. The CDR3 nucleotides read TGTGCCAGAAGCTTAGCGGTCCAAGAGAACCAGTACTTC.

The chain couples TRBV2 to TRBJ2-1; D might be TRBD2 (6 bases). V dropped 6 bases and J dropped 11 bases, with 20 bases sitting between them. Germline V CDR1 and CDR2: SNHLY, FYNNEI. There are 14 residues in the CDR3. CDR3 region: CASSYPGGDPQQFF. CDR3 bases: TGTGCCAGCAGCTACCCCGGGGGAGACCCTCAGCAGTTCTTC.

This chain connects TRBV5-1 to TRBJ2-3; 8 bases match TRBD2. CDR1 SGHRS and CDR2 YFSETQ come from the germline V gene. The J segment lost 1 base and the V segment lost 0 bases, leaving 13 bases of the junction unmatched. The CDR3 extends over 19 amino acids. The CDR3 loop is CASSLGWSGGPQRTDTQYF. The CDR3 DNA follows: TGCGCCAGCAGCTTGGGCTGGTCGGGAGGGCCTCAGCGCACAGATACGCAGTATTTT.

The chain is built from TRBV5-6 and TRBJ2-7; no clear D. The ends were cut back, 0 bases at V and 6 bases at J, with 7 bases in the middle. The CDR3 length is 12 residues. Germline V gene lookup returns CDR1 SGHDT and CDR2 YYEEEE. Written as DNA, the CDR3 is TGTGCCAGCAGCTTGGGACACTCCGAGCAGTACTTC. Encoded protein: CASSLGHSEQYF. Full variable domain (rest looked up from reference TRBV5-6 and TRBJ2-7): DAGVTQSPTHLIKTRGQQVTLRCSPKSGHDTVSWYQQALGQGPQFIFQYYEEEERQRGNFPDRFSGHQFPNYSSELNVNALLLGDSALYLCASSLGHSEQYFGPGTRLTVT.

The sample holds a few counts of this clone. The DNA of the CDR3 is TGTGCCAGCAGTGCGGGACTAGCGAGGATAAATGAGCAGTTCTTC. It codes for CASSAGLARINEQFF. This chain links TRBV6-5 with TRBJ2-1; 10 bases are shared with TRBD2. The germline V gene has CDR1 MNHEY and CDR2 SVGAGI. V lost 5 bases, J lost 7 bases, and 8 bases stayed unmatched. This CDR3 spans 15 amino acids.

This clone was seen a few times. The chain couples TRBV5-1 to TRBJ1-2; D call uncertain. Trimming took off 4 bases at V and 4 bases at J, with 17 bases between the two ends. The CDR3 totals 15 residues. Germline V CDR1 and CDR2: SGHRS, YFSETQ. CDR3 in DNA: TGCGCCAGCAGCCCCTGGGGTCATCGGGGCTATGGCTACACCTTC. This sequence encodes CASSPWGHRGYGYTF. The entire variable domain, with the rest obtained from reference TRBV5-1 and TRBJ1-2, is as follows: KAGVTQTPRYLIKTRGQQVTLSCSPISGHRSVSWYQQTPGQGLQFLFEYFSETQRNKGNFPGRFSGRQFSNSRSEMNVSTLELGDSALYLCASSPWGHRGYGYTFGSGTRLTVV.

This chain links TRBV10-1 with TRBJ2-2, with 8 bases that match TRBD2. The CDR3 sequence is 14 residues long. V shed 3 bases, J shed 6 bases, and the junction held 3 bases outside the gene matches. Per germline, CDR1 WNHNN and CDR2 SYGVQD (reference sequence). In DNA form, the CDR3 reads TGCGCCAGCAGTGACCCTAGCGGGCCCGGGGAGCTGTTTTTT. Translating gives CASSDPSGPGELFF.

This clone occurred a few times. The DNA for the CDR3 is TGTGCCAGCAGTTCCCTCACCGGGGAGCTGTTTTTT. This codes for CASSSLTGELFF. This chain links TRBV6-6 with TRBJ2-2; unclear D gene. This CDR3 has 12 amino acids. Germline V gene lookup returns CDR1 MNHNY and CDR2 SVGAGI (reference sequence). With 4 bases removed from V and 4 bases from J, the gap between germline ends came to 4 bases.

The J gene is TRBJ2-3, the V gene TRBV5-1; TRBD2 matches at 15 bases. This CDR3 contains 18 residues. Germline V lookup: CDR1 SGHRS, CDR2 YFSETQ. Unmatched junction bases numbered 7, after V lost 0 bases and J lost 5 bases. The CDR3 bases are TGCGCCAGCAGCTTGGGGGGACTAGCGGGAGGATTTAGAGATACGCAGTATTTT. Amino acids: CASSLGGLAGGFRDTQYF.

This sequence joins TRBV6-5 and TRBJ1-2, with TRBD1 matching 8 bases. J was trimmed by 8 bases and V by 5 bases; bases with no gene match: 7. This CDR3 has 13 residues. Germline values: CDR1 MNHEY, CDR2 SVGAGI. Here the CDR3 DNA reads TGTGCCAGCAGTGGACAGGGAAATAACGGCTACACCTTC. It encodes CASSGQGNNGYTF.

The chain is built from TRBV9 and TRBJ2-2; 10 bases align to TRBD2. The CDR3 has 20 residues. Germline lookup yields CDR1 SGDLS and CDR2 YYNGEE. Trimming at V came to 4 bases and at J to 1 base, leaving 16 bases not matched to a gene. The CDR3 nucleotides are TGTGCCAGCAGCCCTTACCCCACTAGCGGGAAGGTTAGGAACACCGGGGAGCTGTTTTTT. Residues: CASSPYPTSGKVRNTGELFF.

This clone was seen a handful of times. J is TRBJ2-7 and V is TRBV30; D possibly corresponds to TRBD2 (7 bases). Germline V gene lookup returns CDR1 GTSNPN and CDR2 SVGIG (reference sequence). The length of the CDR3 is 13 residues. The V gene lost 4 bases and the J gene lost 7 bases, with 17 bases spanning the gap. The CDR3 DNA reads TGTGCCTGGACTGGGGGGGCGCCGGGAGAGCAGTACTTC. Translated, it gives CAWTGGAPGEQYF. Based on the CDR3 plus reference TRBV30 and TRBJ2-7, the full variable domain is SQTIHQWPATLVQPVGSPLSLECTVEGTSNPNLYWYRQAAGRGLQLLFYSVGIGQISSEVPQNLSASRPQDRQFILSSKKLLLSDSGFYLCAWTGGAPGEQYFGPGTRLTVT.

CDR3 amino acids: CASSVEPEVDTQYF. The DNA for the CDR3 is TGTGCCAGCAGCGTAGAGCCCGAGGTAGATACGCAGTATTTT. The chain links TRBV9 to TRBJ2-3; D call uncertain. The CDR3 runs 14 residues. V lost 0 bases to trimming and J lost 5 bases, with 10 bases between them. In germline, CDR1 is SGDLS, CDR2 YYNGEE. Full variable domain (remainder filled in from reference TRBV9 and TRBJ2-3): DSGVTQTPKHLITATGQRVTLRCSPRSGDLSVYWYQQSLDQGLQFLIQYYNGEERAKGNILERFSAQQFPDLHSELNLSSLELGDSALYFCASSVEPEVDTQYFGPGTRLTVL.